Presented here are 14 T cell receptor beta chains from one specimen sequenced in a study of shared clonotypes between healthy human individuals. Using immunoSEQ multiplex PCR, the repertoire was profiled, and TCRdb retains in-frame clones only, with some absent. The data contain about 1 million clones, about 80% of them singletons. The sample was memory CD4+ T cells sorted from blood. The subset denotes: CD45RA-negative fraction. These receptors came from a young man in good health.

This chain joins TRBV7-2 and TRBJ1-1; possible D gene TRBD1, 5 bases. CDR3 size: 15 residues. Trimming pared 5 bases from V and 4 bases from J, leaving 17 bases between. Looked up from germline, CDR1 is SGHTA and CDR2 is FQGNSA. The CDR3 DNA is TGTGCCAGCAGCCCATCTTCGGGGGGAGTCACTGAAGCTTTCTTT. Residues: CASSPSSGGVTEAFF.

This clone was counted once. J is TRBJ1-2 and V is TRBV4-3, with D possibly TRBD1 on 6 matching bases. The V end was cut by 2 bases, the J end by 7 bases, with 20 bases between. The CDR3 runs 16 residues. CDR1 and CDR2 (germline): LGHNA, YSLEER. The CDR3 DNA follows: TGCGCCAGCAGCCAATTTTGGTTCGGGGGGGCCAGTGGCTACACCTTC. Encoded protein: CASSQFWFGGASGYTF.

The rearrangement links TRBV7-3 to TRBJ2-1; 9 nucleotides agree with TRBD2. In germline, CDR1 is SGHTA, CDR2 FQGTGA. The trim removed 1 base at V and 0 bases at J, leaving 4 bases unmatched. This CDR3 spans 17 amino acids. The CDR3 loop reads CASSLRPSGVSYNEQFF. In DNA form, the CDR3 reads TGTGCCAGCAGCTTAAGGCCTAGCGGGGTCTCCTACAATGAGCAGTTCTTC.

The genes are TRBV15 and TRBJ1-6; D possibly corresponds to TRBD1 (5 bases). Trimming took off 1 base at V and 4 bases at J, with 8 bases between the two ends. The germline V gene has CDR1 LNHNV and CDR2 YYDKDF (reference sequence). The CDR3 runs 15 residues. The CDR3, as DNA: TGTGCCACCAGCAGAGGGGGCGATTATAATTCACCCCTCCACTTT. Translation: CATSRGGDYNSPLHF.

Remarks on this clone: This sample includes further DNA sequences coding for the same CDR3. The rearrangement links TRBV6-1 to TRBJ2-7; 9 positions agree with TRBD2. The ends lost 1 base at V and 4 bases at J; junction bases unmatched: 5. Germline V gene lookup returns CDR1 MNHNS and CDR2 SASEGT. The CDR3 runs to 15 residues. The CDR3 loop is CASSEGLAGSYEQYF. The CDR3 DNA follows: TGTGCCAGCAGTGAAGGGCTAGCGGGATCATACGAGCAGTACTTC.

This clone was detected only a few times. The rearrangement joins TRBV5-1 to TRBJ2-2; tentatively, D is TRBD1 (5 bases). V lost 4 bases and J lost 2, with 9 bases in between. Germline V gene data show CDR1 as SGHRS and CDR2 as YFSETQ. This CDR3 has 14 residues. CDR3 coding DNA: TGCGCCAGCAGCCAAGGACATAACACCGGGGAGCTGTTTTTT. It encodes CASSQGHNTGELFF.

This rearrangement joins TRBV6-5 to TRBJ1-6, with TRBD1 matching 7 bases. Germline CDR1 is MNHEY and CDR2 is SVGAGI. The CDR3 length is 12 residues. The ends lost 5 bases at V and 16 bases at J; junction bases unmatched: 8. As DNA, the CDR3 is TGTGCCAGCAGTACCGGGGACAGTCAGCTCCACTTT. Protein: CASSTGDSQLHF.

With respect to this clone: Other DNA sequences in this sample translate to the same CDR3. The chain carries TRBV6-5 and TRBJ2-1; D possibly corresponds to TRBD2 (6 bases). The CDR3 has 11 amino acids. Germline-derived CDR1 and CDR2 are MNHEY and SVGAGI. Trimming pared 6 bases from V and 7 bases from J, leaving 7 bases between. The CDR3 DNA reads TGTGCCAGCAGCCGGGGGAATGAGCAGTTCTTC. The encoded protein is CASSRGNEQFF.

DNA for the CDR3: TGTGCCAGCTCGACACGGGGGGCAAATCAGCCCCAGCATTTT. Protein: CASSTRGANQPQHF. The chain joins TRBV11-3 to TRBJ1-5, with D perhaps matching TRBD1 (6 bases). V lost 8 bases to trimming and J lost 4 bases, with 15 bases between them. CDR1 SGHNT and CDR2 YENEEA come from the germline V gene. The CDR3 is made up of 14 amino acids.

This chain joins TRBV2 and TRBJ2-1, with D perhaps TRBD1 or TRBD2 (7 bases each). Between the trimmed V and J ends, which lost 7 bases and 7 bases, there was a span of 14 bases. CDR1 SNHLY and CDR2 FYNNEI come from the germline V gene. CDR3 length: 13 residues. The CDR3 bases are TGTGCCAGCATTCAGCAGGGGGGGAATGAGCAGTTCTTC. This codes for CASIQQGGNEQFF.

The table lists this clone with a count of one. Other DNA sequences within the sample encode an identical CDR3. The chain combines TRBV28 with TRBJ1-5, with D uncertain. The V gene lost 3 bases and the J gene lost 0 bases, with 6 bases spanning the gap. Looked up from germline, CDR1 is MDHEN and CDR2 is SYDVKM. This CDR3 spans 14 amino acids. The CDR3 DNA sequence: TGTGCCAGCAGTTTGGCGGTTAGCAATCAGCCCCAGCATTTT. This encodes CASSLAVSNQPQHF. Full variable domain (missing parts from reference TRBV28 and TRBJ1-5): DVKVTQSSRYLVKRTGEKVFLECVQDMDHENMFWYRQDPGLGLRLIYFSYDVKMKEKGDIPEGYSVSREKKERFSLILESASTNQTSMYLCASSLAVSNQPQHFGDGTRLSIL.

The V call is TRBV25-1, the J call TRBJ2-1; 11 nucleotides line up with TRBD2. The CDR3 covers 15 residues. CDR1 and CDR2 (germline): MGHDK, SYGVNS. V dropped 3 bases and J dropped 7; count of bases not matched to a gene: 5. The CDR3 sequence: CASSETSGVRNEQFF. CDR3 coding DNA: TGTGCCAGCAGTGAGACTAGCGGGGTTAGGAATGAGCAGTTCTTC. The whole variable domain, remainder taken from reference TRBV25-1 and TRBJ2-1, is EADIYQTPRYLVIGTGKKITLECSQTMGHDKMYWYQQDPGMELHLIHYSYGVNSTEKGDLSSESTVSRIRTEHFPLTLESARPSHTSQYLCASSETSGVRNEQFFGPGTRLTVL.

The chain combines TRBV19 with TRBJ2-2, with D unresolved. Trimming removed 7 bases at V and 0 bases at J, with 6 bases between. The CDR3 runs to 13 residues. CDR1 is LNHDA and CDR2 is SQIVND in the germline V gene (reference sequence). The CDR3 loop reads CASIVPNTGELFF. In DNA form, the CDR3 reads TGTGCCAGTATAGTACCGAACACCGGGGAGCTGTTTTTT.

V usage is TRBV6-5 and J usage is TRBJ1-3, with 9 bases lining up with TRBD1. This CDR3 contains 15 residues. Germline loops: CDR1 MNHEY, CDR2 SVGAGI. Trimming took 8 bases from V and 0 from J; bases not matched to a gene: 5. In DNA form, the CDR3 reads TGTGCCAGCGGGGACAGGGCACACTCTGGAAACACCATATATTTT. Translating it yields CASGDRAHSGNTIYF.